Listed below are T cell receptor beta chains from one sample, sequenced in a study of technical replicates of blood from a handful of donors. Sequencing used immunoSEQ multiplex PCR; TCRdb keeps in-frame clones, though not all of them. The sample carries under 85,000 clones, about 96% recorded once. The sequencing sample was made of T cells isolated from PBMCs. The receptor set was obtained from a human donor in good health. CDR3s include the opening cysteine and the closing phenylalanine or tryptophan. The order of the fields is V gene, J gene, D gene, clone size, CDR3 DNA, CDR3 protein. D genes are given only for firm matches. Some rows mark clone size as missing; the rest say once, few, many or name a class of expanded clone.

V gene: TRBV30
J gene: TRBJ1-2
D gene: -
clone size: -
CDR3 DNA: TGTGCCTGGAGTACAGGGAGGGGCTATGGCTACACCTTC
CDR3 protein: CAWSTGRGYGYTF

V gene: TRBV6-1
J gene: TRBJ2-1
D gene: TRBD2
clone size: -
CDR3 DNA: TGTGCCAGCGGACAACTAGCGGGAGGGTACAATGAGCAGTTCTTC
CDR3 protein: CASGQLAGGYNEQFF

V gene: TRBV28
J gene: TRBJ1-1
D gene: -
clone size: -
CDR3 DNA: TGTGCCAGCAGTTTCTACGAGTCGGCTGAAGCTTTCTTT
CDR3 protein: CASSFYESAEAFF

V gene: TRBV15
J gene: TRBJ2-1
D gene: TRBD2
clone size: -
CDR3 DNA: TGTGCCACCAGCAGAGGCGCTAGCGGGAGGGATGAGCAGTTCTTC
CDR3 protein: CATSRGASGRDEQFF

V gene: TRBV5-1
J gene: TRBJ1-1
D gene: -
clone size: -
CDR3 DNA: TGCGCCAGCAGCTTGGGGGGACATATCACTGAAGCTTTCTTT
CDR3 protein: CASSLGGHITEAFF

V gene: TRBV4-1
J gene: TRBJ2-1
D gene: TRBD1
clone size: -
CDR3 DNA: TGCGCCAGCAGCCACTCTCCCGGGACAGAACTCAATGAGCAGTTCTTC
CDR3 protein: CASSHSPGTELNEQFF

V gene: TRBV29-1
J gene: TRBJ1-1
D gene: -
clone size: few
CDR3 DNA: TGCAGCGTTGAGCGGGGAATGAACACTGAAGCTTTCTTT
CDR3 protein: CSVERGMNTEAFF

V gene: TRBV5-4
J gene: TRBJ2-3
D gene: TRBD2
clone size: -
CDR3 DNA: TGTGCCAGCAGCCACCCCCCACTAGCGGGTTCAGATACGCAGTATTTT
CDR3 protein: CASSHPPLAGSDTQYF

V gene: TRBV10-2
J gene: TRBJ1-1
D gene: -
clone size: -
CDR3 DNA: TGCGCCAGCGAGCGAGGCAGAATGAACACTGAAGCTTTCTTT
CDR3 protein: CASERGRMNTEAFF

V gene: TRBV30
J gene: TRBJ2-7
D gene: TRBD2
clone size: -
CDR3 DNA: TGTGCCTGGAGGACTAGCGGGAGGTACGAGCAGTACTTC
CDR3 protein: CAWRTSGRYEQYF

V gene: TRBV7-2
J gene: TRBJ2-7
D gene: TRBD2
clone size: -
CDR3 DNA: TGTGCCAGCAGCTCCCGTGTAGCGGGAGGGCCCCAGCAGTACTTC
CDR3 protein: CASSSRVAGGPQQYF

V gene: TRBV4-2
J gene: TRBJ2-7
D gene: TRBD2
clone size: -
CDR3 DNA: TGTGCCAGCAGCCGGACTAGTTTCGATAGAACCTACGAGCAGTACTTC
CDR3 protein: CASSRTSFDRTYEQYF

V gene: TRBV5-8
J gene: TRBJ2-3
D gene: TRBD2
clone size: -
CDR3 DNA: TGTGCCAGCAGCCCGGAGTGGGCTAGCGGGATTGGAGATACGCAGTATTTT
CDR3 protein: CASSPEWASGIGDTQYF

V gene: TRBV30
J gene: TRBJ1-3
D gene: TRBD1
clone size: -
CDR3 DNA: TGTGCCTGGAGTAAGGGACAGGGCTTCGGAAACACCATATATTTT
CDR3 protein: CAWSKGQGFGNTIYF

V gene: TRBV6-4
J gene: TRBJ2-5
D gene: TRBD1
clone size: -
CDR3 DNA: TGTGCCAGCAGTGAAATCAGGGGGATTAGAGAGACCCAGTACTTC
CDR3 protein: CASSEIRGIRETQYF

V gene: TRBV7-3
J gene: TRBJ1-1
D gene: -
clone size: -
CDR3 DNA: TGTGCCAGCAGTCCCTCCGGGGGGCCGGGTGCTTTCTTT
CDR3 protein: CASSPSGGPGAFF

V gene: TRBV19
J gene: TRBJ2-3
D gene: TRBD2
clone size: once
CDR3 DNA: TGTGCCAGTAGTATCGGGACTAGTCGTCGGTTGGGCTCCACAGATACGCAGTATTTT
CDR3 protein: CASSIGTSRRLGSTDTQYF

V gene: TRBV6-5
J gene: TRBJ2-7
D gene: -
clone size: once
CDR3 DNA: TGTGCCAGCAGAAGTACAGGACCCGAGCAGTACTTC
CDR3 protein: CASRSTGPEQYF